A selection of T cell receptor beta chains follows, all from one sample in a study of blood T cells in healthy people across ages. In TCRdb, the 5' RACE reads were re-called with MiXCR into one record per CDR3 protein. The sample consists of roughly 1 million distinct CDR3 sequences, around 25% of them appearing once. These data were also reused for a study on T cells of mothers and their children.

The sample was blood. These receptors all come from a girl aged 2 to 9 in good health. CDR3s include the opening cysteine and the closing phenylalanine or tryptophan. Fields, in order: V gene, CDR3 length, clone size, J gene, D gene, CDR3 DNA, CDR3 protein. A D gene is named only where the DNA matches it firmly. Clone size, where shown, is once, few, many, or a class for clones that have expanded.

>TRBV6-1|16|.|TRBJ1-4|.
TGTGCCAGCAGCCGATTTTCGGACGTTACTAATGAAAAACTGTTTTTT
CASSRFSDVTNEKLFF
>TRBV27|11|few|TRBJ2-7|TRBD1
TGTGCCAGCCAGAAGGGGGCTGAGCAGTACTTC
CASQKGAEQYF
>TRBV4-2|13|.|TRBJ2-4|.
TGTGCCAGCAGCCAAGTCCGTATCGACATTCAGTACTTC
CASSQVRIDIQYF
>TRBV5-1|15|.|TRBJ2-7|.
TGCGCCAGCGGACCTCACGGTAGTCAGATCTACGAGCAGTACTTC
CASGPHGSQIYEQYF
>TRBV4-1|15|few|TRBJ2-5|.
TGCGCCAGCAGCCAAGAGGCCAGGGACCAAGAGACCCAGTACTTC
CASSQEARDQETQYF
>TRBV20-1|10|.|TRBJ2-7|.
TGCAGTGCCCTAGCCTACGAGCAGTACTTC
CSALAYEQYF
>TRBV7-8|15|.|TRBJ2-1|TRBD2
TGTGCCAGCAGCTTAAGGACTAGCGGGATTAATGAGCAGTTCTTC
CASSLRTSGINEQFF
>TRBV4-1|16|few|TRBJ2-6|.
TGCGCCAGCAGCCAAGAAAGGAGCTCTGGGGCCAACGTCCTGACTTTC
CASSQERSSGANVLTF
>TRBV4-1|13|.|TRBJ2-5|.
TGCGCCAGCAGCGCGGGGGCCTTGGAGACCCAGTACTTC
CASSAGALETQYF
>TRBV2|16|.|TRBJ2-1|TRBD1
TGCGCCAGCAGGATTCTACTTCCGGGACAGGGTTCGGAGCAGTTCTTC
CASRILLPGQGSEQFF
>TRBV28|14|once|TRBJ2-1|.
TGTGCCAGCAGTTTATCCCCGGGCTCCGATCCTCAGTTCTTC
CASSLSPGSDPQFF
>TRBV15|15|.|TRBJ1-5|TRBD1
TGTGCCACCAGCAGAGGGGGACAGTCGAACCAGCCCCAGCATTTT
CATSRGGQSNQPQHF
>TRBV20-1|16|few|TRBJ2-5|TRBD2
TGCAGTGCTAGAGCCGGGCTAGCGGGAGGCGGAGAGACCCAGTACTTC
CSARAGLAGGGETQYF
>TRBV7-2|15|.|TRBJ1-1|.
TGTGCCAGCAGCCTTAAACTAAGGGGATTCACTGAAGCTTTCTTT
CASSLKLRGFTEAFF
>TRBV14|15|.|TRBJ1-2|.
TGTGCCAGCAGCCAAGATCAAGGGGGGGTGCGCGGCTACACCTTC
CASSQDQGGVRGYTF
>TRBV25-1|13|.|TRBJ2-5|.
TGTGCCAGCAGCCCTACAGGGATGGAGACCCAGTACTTC
CASSPTGMETQYF
>TRBV28|15|few|TRBJ2-3|TRBD1
TGTGCCAGCAGTTTGGACAGGGCGGGCACAGATACGCAGTATTTT
CASSLDRAGTDTQYF
>TRBV7-9|15|.|TRBJ1-1|TRBD1
TGTGCCAGCAGCCATCCTGACATACCAGGGGGAGGAGCTTTCTTT
CASSHPDIPGGGAFF
>TRBV5-1|14|.|TRBJ1-4|.
TGCGCCAGCAGCTTAACCGGGGGAGAAGAAAAACTGTTTTTT
CASSLTGGEEKLFF
>TRBV2|14|.|TRBJ1-2|.
TGTGCCAGCAGTTGGATGGGGCAGGGTGATGGCTACACCTTC
CASSWMGQGDGYTF